These T cell receptor beta chains were read from a single sample in a study of PD-L1 blockade in urothelial cancer. Sequencing was performed with immunoSEQ multiplex PCR; in TCRdb, only in-frame clones are kept and a portion is missing. The data show over 45,000 clones, around 84% seen once. The specimen comprised PBMCs, sampled around atezolizumab (anti-PD-L1) treatment. The receptors here all came from a man aged 50-59 years with urothelial cancer. The CDR3 runs from the conserved cysteine through the conserved F or W. Fields, in order: J gene, D gene, clone size, V gene, CDR3 DNA, CDR3 protein. A D gene is named only where the DNA matches it firmly. Clone size is given for some rows only: seen once, a few or many times, or a class if the clone is expanded.

TRBJ1-1	TRBD1	-	TRBV10-1	TGCGCCAGGATCCCGACAGGGCGGGGTGCTGAAGCTTTCTTT	CARIPTGRGAEAFF
TRBJ2-5	-	-	TRBV5-6	TGTGCCAGCAGCTTGGTCCTAGGAGGGGAGACCCAGTACTTC	CASSLVLGGETQYF
TRBJ2-7	-	-	TRBV5-6	TGTGCCAGCAGCCCTCTTTACTCCTACGAGCAGTACTTC	CASSPLYSYEQYF
TRBJ2-3	-	-	TRBV7-6	TGTGCCAGCAGTAAAGACAATTTAGGCTCAGATACGCAGTATTTT	CASSKDNLGSDTQYF
TRBJ1-2	TRBD1	few	TRBV27	TGTGCCAGCAGTTTAGTCCAGGGGGCTCACTATGGCTACACCTTC	CASSLVQGAHYGYTF
TRBJ2-2	-	-	TRBV6-1	TGTGCCAGCAGTATAGCAATACTGTCCACCGGGGAGCTGTTTTTT	CASSIAILSTGELFF
TRBJ2-7	TRBD1	-	TRBV9	TGTGCCAGCAGCCCCCACGGGACAGGGGGGGCCTACGAGCAGTACTTC	CASSPHGTGGAYEQYF
TRBJ1-6	-	few	TRBV6-5	TGTGCCAGCAGTCGACGTTTGGAGGGGTATTCACCCCTCCACTTT	CASSRRLEGYSPLHF
TRBJ1-5	-	-	TRBV19	TGTGCCAGTAGTTTTAGGGAGGGCAATCAGCCCCAGCATTTT	CASSFREGNQPQHF
TRBJ1-2	TRBD1	-	TRBV11-2	TGTGCCAGCAGCACAGGGGGCCGGGCCCAGGGCTATGGCTACACCTTC	CASSTGGRAQGYGYTF
TRBJ2-7	TRBD1	-	TRBV7-9	TGTGCCAGCAGCTTATCTGGGACAGGGTTCAACGAGCAGTACTTC	CASSLSGTGFNEQYF
TRBJ1-1	TRBD1	-	TRBV5-4	TGTGCCAGCAGCTTGTTCGGGACAGGTAGCACTGAAGCTTTCTTT	CASSLFGTGSTEAFF
TRBJ1-2	TRBD1	-	TRBV25-1	TGTGCCAGCAGTGCCAGGGACAGGGTACCATATGGCTACACCTTC	CASSARDRVPYGYTF
TRBJ1-2	-	few	TRBV11-2	TGTGCCAGCAGCTTAGTTAATAACTATGGCTACACCTTC	CASSLVNNYGYTF
TRBJ2-7	TRBD1	-	TRBV27	TGTGCCAGCAGTTTGACAGGGTCCCGGTTATACTTC	CASSLTGSRLYF
TRBJ1-3	-	-	TRBV7-8	TGTGCCAGCAGCTTAGATCGGGGAAGAAACACCATATATTTT	CASSLDRGRNTIYF
TRBJ2-1	-	-	TRBV21-1	TGTGCCCAGCAATGGGGCGATGAGCAGTTCTTC	CAQQWGDEQFF
TRBJ2-7	TRBD2	-	TRBV20-1	TGCAGTGCAGGACTAGTTTTCGAGCAGTACTTC	CSAGLVFEQYF
TRBJ1-5	TRBD1	-	TRBV4-1	TGCGCCAGCAGCCAAGACAGGGGGATAGGTCAGCCCCAGCATTTT	CASSQDRGIGQPQHF
TRBJ2-7	TRBD2	-	TRBV7-2	TGTGCCAGCAGCTTAATGCTCGCGTCTAGCGGAGACTACGAGCAGTACTTC	CASSLMLASSGDYEQYF
TRBJ1-6	-	-	TRBV2	TGTGCCAGACACGGACAAACCAATTCACCCCTCCACTTT	CARHGQTNSPLHF
TRBJ1-2	TRBD1	-	TRBV6-1	TGTGCCAGCAGTATCACCAGGGGGCTGAACTATGGCTACACCTTC	CASSITRGLNYGYTF
TRBJ2-3	TRBD1	-	TRBV2	TGTGCCCGACAGGGCGTCTCGGGCACAGATACGCAGTATTTT	CARQGVSGTDTQYF
TRBJ2-2	TRBD2	-	TRBV6-1	TGTGCCAGCAGTGAGTTAGCGGGAGTCGGGGGTACCGGGGAGCTGTTTTTT	CASSELAGVGGTGELFF
TRBJ2-2	-	-	TRBV2	TGTGCCAGCAATGGCCTCAGGGGCAAGGACGGGGAGCTGTTTTTT	CASNGLRGKDGELFF
TRBJ2-7	-	once	TRBV7-9	TGTGCCAGCGGCGGGACGCTGAGCTCCTACGAGCAGTACTTC	CASGGTLSSYEQYF
TRBJ1-5	-	-	TRBV18	TGTGCCAGCTCACCACCGGGCATCAATCAGCCCCAGCATTTT	CASSPPGINQPQHF
TRBJ2-5	TRBD2	-	TRBV29-1	TGCAGCGTTGAGAGGACTAGCGGAGAGACCCAGTACTTC	CSVERTSGETQYF
TRBJ2-7	TRBD1	-	TRBV28	TGTGCCAGCCGCTTGACAGGGGGCTACGAGCAGTACTTC	CASRLTGGYEQYF
TRBJ1-4	TRBD1	-	TRBV5-1	TGCGCCAGCAGCTTACGGGACAGTGAAAATGAAAAACTGTTTTTT	CASSLRDSENEKLFF
TRBJ1-5	-	-	TRBV7-2	TGTGCCAGCAGCTTAGTCGGGGGCAATCAGCCCCAGCATTTT	CASSLVGGNQPQHF
TRBJ1-2	-	-	TRBV5-1	TGCGCCAGCAGCCTCACAGGGCATGGCTACACCTTC	CASSLTGHGYTF
TRBJ2-1	-	-	TRBV9	TGTGCCAGCAGCGTACAAGGTAGCGCCCACAATGAGCAGTTCTTC	CASSVQGSAHNEQFF
TRBJ2-1	TRBD2	-	TRBV19	TGTGCCAGTAGTAAACGACTAGCGGGGTACAATGAGCAGTTCTTC	CASSKRLAGYNEQFF
TRBJ1-1	-	-	TRBV7-3	TGTGCCAGCAGCCCAGGGAGGACCACTGAAGCTTTCTTT	CASSPGRTTEAFF
TRBJ2-7	TRBD1	-	TRBV28	TGTGCCAGCAGCACGACCGGACAGGGTAGGGGGGAGACGCAGTACTTC	CASSTTGQGRGETQYF
TRBJ2-1	TRBD2	-	TRBV5-1	TGCGCCAGCAGCTTGGCGAGCGGGGCCCCTTACAATGAGCAGTTCTTC	CASSLASGAPYNEQFF
TRBJ2-3	-	-	TRBV2	TGTGCCAGCAGTGTGCCTAGGACAGATACGCAGTATTTT	CASSVPRTDTQYF
TRBJ1-5	TRBD1	once	TRBV19	TGTGCCAGTAGAAGCCCTGCCGGGACAGAGCTAGATCAGCCCCAGCATTTT	CASRSPAGTELDQPQHF
TRBJ2-5	-	-	TRBV10-3	TGTGCCATCAGCTCCCTAGCGACTAGCCAAGAGACCCAGTACTTC	CAISSLATSQETQYF
TRBJ2-2	-	-	TRBV5-1	TGCGCCAGCAGCTTGGAGGCTAGCGCTAAGCTGTTTTTT	CASSLEASAKLFF